This T cell receptor (beta chain) is drawn from a study of shared clonotypes between healthy human individuals (dated by TCRdb to 2018 to 2021). In terms of the full investigation: The cohort comprised two women and a few men aged 18 to 49 years. To increase sequencing depth and limit assay-specific biases, TCR repertoire library preparation and sequencing were carried out by different laboratories using diverse techniques. To estimate repertoire size and how much clonotypes are shared between individuals, the study performed deep sequencing of blood TCR repertoires from roughly five healthy adults. Between about 0.94 and 10 billion PBMCs per donor were obtained by leukapheresis. For each donor, three plates each were used for CD4 naive and CD4 memory, two plates were used for CD8 naive, and one plate was used for CD8 memory.

The full study reports these points: Naive subsets generally had larger estimated clonotype richness than memory subsets. Sharing across a handful of donors was observed for roughly 5.4% of naive CD4, over 3% of naive CD8, about 2.5% of memory CD4, and roughly 0.4% of memory CD8 clonotypes. The small number of donors limited the genetic and exposure-history diversity represented. Compared with non-shared clonotypes, the clonotypes found in all four sorted-subset donors had higher generation probabilities. Pairwise subsampling led to the expectation that sequencing depth would affect the degree of clonotype sharing among donors. Even with the large sequencing depth, rarefaction of the sorted-subset datasets indicated that sequencing was incomplete. Only blood was sampled, and tissue TCR repertoires likely differ from those in blood.

The donors were healthy, HIV-negative adults who had no recently reported acute infections or vaccinations. Every donor was a Caucasian adult residing in Nashville, Tennessee, USA. CD4+ T cells were enriched by magnetic negative selection, after which naive cells were positively selected on CD45RA and the negative fraction was taken as the memory subset. Blood was collected by leukapheresis, and PBMCs were isolated by Ficoll-Histopaque density gradient centrifugation and then cryopreserved in liquid nitrogen vapor phase. Purity and quantity of every magnetically sorted T cell population were checked by analytical flow cytometry. From each sorted fraction, genomic DNA was isolated and quantified by UV absorbance on a Nanodrop 2000c. The CDR3 numbers 15 residues from cysteine through phenylalanine. Only the CDR3 DNA is retained, 45 bases long and in frame from the first base. V drops 8 bases and J drops 0 bases, leaving 17 bases in between. CDR1 and CDR2, per the germline V gene, are MNHNS and SASEGT.

This clone occurred a few times. Its antigen remains undetermined. Nothing much larger sits one base from this clone, and base qualities are not available. Using the deep immunoSEQ assay, multiplex PCR amplified TCR CDR3 regions from genomic DNA. Extracted genomic DNA from each cell subset was spread evenly across all wells of several immunoSEQ 96-well plates, with each plate serving as a replicate. For sorted subsets, 150 to 250 ng genomic DNA, equal to tens of thousands of T cell genomes, was loaded into each replicate PCR. Purified libraries were measured with a Qubit 3.0 fluorometer, size-checked on a Bioanalyzer 2100, and measured again with the KAPA Library Quantification kit. Every immunoSEQ 96-well plate was sequenced on a separate single-read 150-cycle Illumina NextSeq 550 flow cell. The authors' pipeline ran thus. Because only junctional sequences without quality scores were contained in the immunoSEQ output, filtering matching that applied to full-length reads could not be performed. Sequences were annotated with PyIR, a Python wrapper for IgBLAST v1.9, and V/J genes and CDR3 were assigned using IMGT germline references. Reads were removed for weak V/J assignments (E-value above 1e-6), missing CDR3, stop codons, out-of-frame junctions, or ambiguous translated residues. V3J clonotypes were defined as sequences sharing an identical inferred V gene, J gene, and CDR3 amino acid sequence. Percentage overlap between repertoires was calculated by dividing the number of shared unique clonotypes by the size of the smaller repertoire. Richness of each repertoire was evaluated using RTK rarefaction, the Chao1 estimator, and Recon v2.1 estimates of unobserved clonotypes. Generation probabilities were computed with OLGA for all TCRbeta clonotypes obtained by the gDNA method from a few donors. TCRdb took over this immuneACCESS table, retaining in-frame rearrangements with V and J assigned. Such tables are incomplete; in checked studies, under half of the missing clones stem from an unresolved V gene, and the remainder is unexplained. V and J calls and clone size are those listed in that table; D and trimming were worked out from the DNA. Here the sample has 2 million to 2.5 million clones; approximately 96% occur a single time. 0.1% to 0.15% of the sample lies in the top ten.

Sequencing input: naive CD4+ T cells sorted from blood. The cell subset or site label on this specimen signifies: CD45RA+ positively selected. The receptor comes from a man between 18 and 29 years old in good health. The rearranged chain carries TRBV6-1 and TRBJ2-7; TRBD2 could be the D gene, as 5 bases match. The sequenced DNA is TGTGCCAGCGGAGGCGGCACCCAGAGCTCCTACGAGCAGTACTTC. The resulting protein is CASGGGTQSSYEQYF.